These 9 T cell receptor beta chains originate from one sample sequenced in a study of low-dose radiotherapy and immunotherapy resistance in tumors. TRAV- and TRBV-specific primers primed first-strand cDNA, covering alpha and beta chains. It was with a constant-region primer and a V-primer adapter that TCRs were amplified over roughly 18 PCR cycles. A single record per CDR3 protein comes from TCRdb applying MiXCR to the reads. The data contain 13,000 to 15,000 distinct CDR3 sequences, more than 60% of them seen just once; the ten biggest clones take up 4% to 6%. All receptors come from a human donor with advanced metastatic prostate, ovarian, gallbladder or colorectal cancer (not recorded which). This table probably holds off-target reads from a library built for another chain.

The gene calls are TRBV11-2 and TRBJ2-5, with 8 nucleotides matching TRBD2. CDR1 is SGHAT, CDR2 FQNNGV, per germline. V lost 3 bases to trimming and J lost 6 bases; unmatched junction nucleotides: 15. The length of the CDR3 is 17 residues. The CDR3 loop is CASSFTDGGALWKTQYF. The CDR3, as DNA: TGTGCCAGCAGCTTTACGGACGGGGGGGCATTGTGGAAGACCCAGTACTTC.

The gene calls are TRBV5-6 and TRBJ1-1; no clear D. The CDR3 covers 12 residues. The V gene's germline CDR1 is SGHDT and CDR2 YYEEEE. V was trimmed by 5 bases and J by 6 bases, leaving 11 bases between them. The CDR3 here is CASSFGRAEAFF. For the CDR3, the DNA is TGTGCCAGCAGTTTTGGAAGGGCTGAAGCTTTCTTT.

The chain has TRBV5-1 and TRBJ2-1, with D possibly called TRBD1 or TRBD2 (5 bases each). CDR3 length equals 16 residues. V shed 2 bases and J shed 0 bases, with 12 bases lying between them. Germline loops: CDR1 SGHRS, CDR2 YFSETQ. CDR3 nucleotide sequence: TGCGCCAGCAGCTTCAGGGACCCCCGCTCCTACAATGAGCAGTTCTTC. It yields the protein CASSFRDPRSYNEQFF.

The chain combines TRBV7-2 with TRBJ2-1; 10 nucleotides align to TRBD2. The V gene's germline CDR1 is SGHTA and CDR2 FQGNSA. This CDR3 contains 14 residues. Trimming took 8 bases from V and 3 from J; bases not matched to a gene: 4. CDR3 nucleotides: TGTGCCAGCGGACGACTAGCGGGCTACAATGAGCAGTTCTTC. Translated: CASGRLAGYNEQFF.

CDR3 bases: TGTGCCAGCATCCCGACGACAAGGAGGATGGGTGGCTACACCTTC. Its translation is CASIPTTRRMGGYTF. The chain combines TRBV21-1 with TRBJ1-2; the table names TRBD1, a call not compared with the DNA. TRBV21-1 is listed as a pseudogene. The CDR3 runs to 15 residues.

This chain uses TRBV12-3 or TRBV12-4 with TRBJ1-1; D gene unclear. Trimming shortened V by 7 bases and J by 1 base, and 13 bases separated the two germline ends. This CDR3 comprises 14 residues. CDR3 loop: CASNLGQPNTEAFF. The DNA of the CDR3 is TGTGCCAGCAACTTGGGCCAGCCGAACACTGAAGCTTTCTTT.

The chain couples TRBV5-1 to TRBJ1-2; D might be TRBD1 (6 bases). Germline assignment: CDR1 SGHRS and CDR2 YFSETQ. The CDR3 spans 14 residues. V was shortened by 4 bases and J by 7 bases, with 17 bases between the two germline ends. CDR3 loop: CASSPPGTSSGYTF. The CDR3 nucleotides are TGCGCCAGCAGCCCCCCCGGGACATCATCTGGCTACACCTTC.

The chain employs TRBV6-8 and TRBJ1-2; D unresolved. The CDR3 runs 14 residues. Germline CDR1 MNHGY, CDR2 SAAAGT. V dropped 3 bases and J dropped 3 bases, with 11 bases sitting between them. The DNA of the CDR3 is TGTGCCAGCAGTTATGGAGGGCAGGACTATGGCTACACCTTC. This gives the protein CASSYGGQDYGYTF.

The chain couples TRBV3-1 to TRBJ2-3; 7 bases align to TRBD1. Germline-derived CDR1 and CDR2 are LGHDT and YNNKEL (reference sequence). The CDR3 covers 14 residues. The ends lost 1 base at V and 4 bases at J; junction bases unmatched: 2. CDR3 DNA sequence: TGTGCCAGCAGCCAAGGACAGGGAGCAGATACGCAGTATTTT. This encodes CASSQGQGADTQYF.